This entry lists 16 T cell receptor beta chains sequenced from one sample in a study of blood T cell repertoires in COVID-19. Clones were sequenced by immunoSEQ multiplex PCR, and TCRdb holds only the in-frame ones, with some missing. The sample consists of about 130,000 clones, roughly four fifths of them appearing once. Material for sequencing was peripheral blood. Receptors originate from a human donor in a cohort sampled during active COVID-19.

The rearrangement uses TRBV4-1 and TRBJ2-1; TRBD2 matches 11 bases. The J segment lost 7 bases and the V segment lost 2 bases, leaving 4 bases of the junction unmatched. This CDR3 spans 15 amino acids. Germline assignment: CDR1 MGHRA and CDR2 YSYEKL. The CDR3 loop reads CASSQIAGGPNEQFF. CDR3 DNA sequence: TGCGCCAGCAGCCAAATAGCGGGGGGGCCAAATGAGCAGTTCTTC.

The table lists this clone with a count of one. This chain uses TRBV7-3 with TRBJ1-1; 8 bases fit TRBD1. V dropped 8 bases and J dropped 3; count of bases not matched to a gene: 5. The CDR3 has 13 amino acids. The germline gives CDR1 SGHTA, CDR2 FQGTGA. The CDR3 coding sequence is TGTGCCAGCGCCTCGGACAGGGACACTGAAGCTTTCTTT. It is translated as CASASDRDTEAFF.

The rearrangement links TRBV5-6 to TRBJ1-4; 8 positions match TRBD1. CDR3 length: 17 amino acids. After removal of 3 bases from V and 0 bases from J, the junction contained 7 bases not matched to a gene. Germline V gene lookup returns CDR1 SGHDT and CDR2 YYEEEE. CDR3 nucleotides: TGTGCCAGCAGCTCATACCAGGGGGCCTCAACTAATGAAAAACTGTTTTTT. Translation: CASSSYQGASTNEKLFF.

This clone was counted once. The V and J genes are TRBV7-2 and TRBJ1-5; TRBD1 agrees at 7 bases. The V gene's germline CDR1 is SGHTA and CDR2 FQGNSA. The CDR3 sequence is 16 residues long. The V gene end was trimmed by 5 bases and the J gene end by 3 bases; junction bases not matched to a gene: 10. This CDR3 is CASSPRSTGINQPQHF. In DNA form, the CDR3 reads TGTGCCAGCAGCCCTCGGTCGACAGGGATCAATCAGCCCCAGCATTTT.

The rearrangement links TRBV19 to TRBJ2-3, with D possibly TRBD1 on 6 matching bases. The V end lost 8 bases, the J end lost 3 bases, and 9 bases lay between the germline ends. The CDR3 is made up of 12 amino acids. From germline, CDR1 is LNHDA and CDR2 SQIVND (reference sequence). Written as DNA, the CDR3 is TGTGCCAGTCAGGACAGAACAGATACGCAGTATTTT. As protein: CASQDRTDTQYF.

For the CDR3, the DNA is TGTGCCAGTAGTGATAGAGGGGCGGGCGGAGGGACCCTTGACGAGCAGTACTTC. Translating gives CASSDRGAGGGTLDEQYF. The chain is built from TRBV19 and TRBJ2-7; TRBD2 might be the D (6 bases). The CDR3 runs to 18 residues. The V gene lost 5 bases and the J gene lost 5 bases, with 28 bases spanning the gap. Per germline, CDR1 LNHDA and CDR2 SQIVND (reference sequence).

The chain couples TRBV4-1 to TRBJ2-5; a possible D gene is TRBD1 (5 bases). Germline CDR1 MGHRA, CDR2 YSYEKL. This CDR3 has 14 residues. Deletions cut 0 bases from V and 4 bases from J, with 9 bases between. CDR3 nucleotide sequence: TGCGCCAGCAGCCAAGATTGGGGCCGAGAGACCCAGTACTTC. This sequence encodes CASSQDWGRETQYF.

This rearrangement joins TRBV5-1 to TRBJ1-1, with TRBD1 identical over 9 bases. Trimming took 0 bases from V and 1 from J; bases not matched to a gene: 7. From germline, CDR1 is SGHRS and CDR2 YFSETQ. The CDR3 sequence is 17 residues long. The CDR3 loop is CASSLAVRTGANTEAFF. CDR3 nucleotide sequence: TGCGCCAGCAGCTTGGCCGTTAGGACAGGGGCGAACACTGAAGCTTTCTTT. The full variable domain, completed using reference TRBV5-1 and TRBJ1-1, is KAGVTQTPRYLIKTRGQQVTLSCSPISGHRSVSWYQQTPGQGLQFLFEYFSETQRNKGNFPGRFSGRQFSNSRSEMNVSTLELGDSALYLCASSLAVRTGANTEAFFGQGTRLTVV.

This clone was seen a few times. This chain connects TRBV7-2 to TRBJ1-6; D might be TRBD1 (6 bases). The length of the CDR3 is 16 residues. V was shortened by 0 bases and J by 7 bases, with 13 bases between the two germline ends. CDR1 is SGHTA and CDR2 is FQGNSA in the germline V gene. The CDR3 sequence is CASSLAGRGANSPLHF. In nucleotides, the CDR3 is TGTGCCAGCAGCTTAGCGGGGAGGGGGGCCAATTCACCCCTCCACTTT.

This chain joins TRBV10-2 and TRBJ2-3; 8 nucleotides agree with TRBD2. Trimming cost V 7 bases and J 4 bases; bases outside gene matches: 7. The CDR3 spans 14 residues. Germline V lookup: CDR1 WSHSY, CDR2 SAAADI. The CDR3 DNA is TGCGCCAGCACCCCGCGGGGGGTAGCAGATACGCAGTATTTT. It is translated as CASTPRGVADTQYF.

This rearrangement joins TRBV25-1 to TRBJ1-3, with D uncertain. Germline CDR1 is MGHDK and CDR2 is SYGVNS. Trimming removed 7 bases from V and 0 bases from J, with 7 bases in between. The CDR3 has 13 amino acids. This CDR3 is CASTGFSGNTIYF. CDR3 sequence (DNA): TGTGCCAGCACGGGATTCTCTGGAAACACCATATATTTT.

This chain joins TRBV3-1 (or the pseudogene TRBV3-2) and TRBJ2-3, with 10 bases fitting TRBD2. The CDR3 sequence is 14 residues long. Germline assignment: CDR1 LGHDT and CDR2 YNNKEL (reference sequence). With 5 bases clipped from V and 8 bases from J, the junction kept 7 bases outside the gene matches. CDR3 nucleotide sequence: TGTGCCAGCAGCTCCCAGCGGGGGGGCGCTACGCAGTATTTT. Amino acids: CASSSQRGGATQYF.

This rearrangement joins TRBV2 to TRBJ1-4; a possible D gene is TRBD1 (6 bases). The germline V gene has CDR1 SNHLY and CDR2 FYNNEI. This CDR3 contains 17 residues. The V and J ends lost 0 bases and 3 bases respectively, with 14 bases between them. The DNA for the CDR3 is TGTGCCAGCAGTGAAGCTGGGGGGGCAGGATCTAATGAAAAACTGTTTTTT. Its protein is CASSEAGGAGSNEKLFF.

CDR3 amino acids: CASSRGTSGTDTQYF. Here the CDR3 DNA reads TGTGCCAGTAGTAGAGGGACTAGCGGCACAGATACGCAGTATTTT. The chain uses TRBV19 and TRBJ2-3; 10 bases agree with TRBD2. V shed 4 bases, J shed 1 base, and the junction held 2 bases outside the gene matches. Germline V lookup: CDR1 LNHDA, CDR2 SQIVND (reference sequence). The CDR3 runs 15 residues.

V and J are TRBV5-4 and TRBJ1-1; unclear D gene. The V gene's germline CDR1 is SGHNT and CDR2 YYREEE (reference sequence). V gave up 0 bases and J gave up 6 bases, with 9 bases separating them. The CDR3 runs 13 residues. The CDR3 here is CASSLDRGAEAFF. The CDR3 region has the DNA TGTGCCAGCAGCTTGGATCGCGGGGCTGAAGCTTTCTTT.

This chain uses TRBV7-8 with TRBJ2-7; D is unclear. This CDR3 is built from 15 residues. V was shortened by 3 bases and J by 2 bases, with 14 bases between the two germline ends. Per the germline V gene, CDR1 is SGHVS and CDR2 is FQNEAQ. The CDR3, as DNA: TGTGCCAGCAGCTTCCTCGCTGGGCCTACCTACGAGCAGTACTTC. Translated: CASSFLAGPTYEQYF.